These 26 T cell receptor beta chains share one sample of origin, sequenced in a study of cytomegalovirus exposure and HLA in healthy donors. PCR amplification relied on 60 Vbeta primers (plus 13 Jbeta primers). Only in-frame clones appear in the TCRdb table, and some are missing; sequencing was by immunoSEQ multiplex PCR. This sample has around 110,000 clones, with over 70% found just once. Material for sequencing was PBMCs. These receptors were collected from a man aged 30-40 years in good health and CMV-seronegative.

DNA of the CDR3: TGTGCCTGGAGGCTGACTAGCGGGGGCTACGAGCAGTACTTC. Protein: CAWRLTSGGYEQYF. This chain links TRBV30 with TRBJ2-7; 12 bases line up with TRBD2. Germline V gene data show CDR1 as GTSNPN and CDR2 as SVGIG (reference sequence). Losses at the gene ends were 3 bases for V and 3 bases for J; bases not matched to a gene: 3. The CDR3 consists of 14 residues.

This clone was seen once. V is TRBV25-1 and J is TRBJ2-5; TRBD2 aligns across 7 bases. This CDR3 comprises 14 residues. From germline, CDR1 is MGHDK and CDR2 SYGVNS. Unmatched junction bases numbered 4, after V lost 2 bases and J lost 4 bases. CDR3 sequence reads: CASSEGGRGETQYF. The CDR3 nucleotides read TGTGCCAGCAGTGAAGGTGGGAGGGGAGAGACCCAGTACTTC. The variable domain in full, with the rest retrieved from reference TRBV25-1 and TRBJ2-5, is EADIYQTPRYLVIGTGKKITLECSQTMGHDKMYWYQQDPGMELHLIHYSYGVNSTEKGDLSSESTVSRIRTEHFPLTLESARPSHTSQYLCASSEGGRGETQYFGPGTRLLVL.

The V and J genes are TRBV28 and TRBJ2-7; D is possibly TRBD1 (5 bases). This CDR3 is 12 amino acids long. Germline V gives CDR1 MDHEN, CDR2 SYDVKM. The V end was cut by 7 bases, the J end by 4 bases, with 11 bases between. The chain's CDR3 is CASTAPGYEQYF. Here the CDR3 DNA reads TGTGCCAGCACCGCCCCAGGGTACGAGCAGTACTTC.

The chain links TRBV6-5 to TRBJ2-5; 14 bases align to TRBD2. Trimming at V came to 7 bases and at J to 5 bases, leaving 3 bases not matched to a gene. The CDR3 covers 14 residues. CDR1 MNHEY and CDR2 SVGAGI come from the germline V gene. The CDR3: CASKTSGGVETQYF. DNA for the CDR3: TGTGCCAGCAAGACTAGCGGGGGGGTTGAGACCCAGTACTTC.

The CDR3 here is CASSPHPLAGVQETQYF. The CDR3 coding sequence is TGCGCCAGCAGCCCTCATCCCCTAGCGGGGGTGCAAGAGACCCAGTACTTC. The chain carries TRBV5-1 and TRBJ2-5; 10 bases fit TRBD2. The CDR3 length is 17 residues. The germline V gene encodes CDR1 SGHRS and CDR2 YFSETQ. With 4 bases clipped from V and 2 bases from J, the junction kept 11 bases outside the gene matches.

CDR3 amino acids: CSAGSGTGRSGTEAFF. The DNA of the CDR3 is TGCAGCGCCGGGAGCGGGACAGGGAGAAGTGGGACTGAAGCTTTCTTT. The chain is built from TRBV29-1 and TRBJ1-1; 9 bases line up with TRBD1. The ends lost 7 bases at V and 5 bases at J; junction bases unmatched: 17. The germline CDR1 and CDR2 sequences are SQVTM and ANQGSEA. This CDR3 region has 16 residues.

This rearrangement joins TRBV29-1 to TRBJ1-2; 10 nucleotides align to TRBD1. This CDR3 is 14 amino acids long. Per the germline V gene, CDR1 is SQVTM and CDR2 is ANQGSEA. The V segment lost 6 bases and the J segment 1 base; nucleotides outside the gene matches: 5. CDR3 sequence: CSVPGQGINYGYTF. In DNA, the CDR3 is TGCAGCGTCCCGGGACAGGGGATTAACTATGGCTACACCTTC.

This clone has a handful of counts. The V gene is TRBV18, the J gene TRBJ1-1, with D unclear. The germline CDR1 and CDR2 sequences are KGHSH and LQKENI. V dropped 4 bases and J dropped 1 base, with 10 bases sitting between them. The CDR3 sequence is 14 residues long. The CDR3 is CASSQPGANTEAFF. DNA of the CDR3: TGTGCCAGCTCACAACCGGGAGCGAACACTGAAGCTTTCTTT.

This chain connects TRBV6-1 to TRBJ1-1; 7 positions match TRBD1. Germline V gene data show CDR1 as MNHNS and CDR2 as SASEGT. The CDR3 length is 14 residues. With 7 bases clipped from V and 4 bases from J, the junction kept 9 bases outside the gene matches. The DNA of the CDR3 is TGTGCCAGCATTACGACAGGGCCGATCACTGAAGCTTTCTTT. This encodes CASITTGPITEAFF.

CDR3 nucleotides: TGCAGCGTTGGTGGACAGAAGGGTAGAGGGTCGTACGAGCAGTACTTC. This sequence encodes CSVGGQKGRGSYEQYF. The V call is TRBV29-1, the J call TRBJ2-7, with D possibly matching TRBD1 (6 bases). The germline gives CDR1 SQVTM, CDR2 ANQGSEA. Trimming took off 4 bases at V and 4 bases at J, with 23 bases between the two ends. This CDR3 spans 16 amino acids.

This chain links TRBV7-8 with TRBJ2-2; possible D gene TRBD1, 5 bases. The germline V and J ends were trimmed by 3 bases and 1 base, with 6 bases remaining between them. CDR1 and CDR2 (germline): SGHVS, FQNEAQ. The CDR3 extends over 14 amino acids. CDR3 loop: CASSFGQNTGELFF. For the CDR3, the DNA is TGTGCCAGCAGCTTCGGACAGAACACCGGGGAGCTGTTTTTT.

This clone was detected only once. The CDR3 DNA is TGTGCCTGGAAAATGGACCGGGGGGGCTATGGCTACACCTTC. Protein product: CAWKMDRGGYGYTF. V gene TRBV30 combines with J gene TRBJ1-2; tentatively, D is TRBD1 (5 bases). The ends were cut back, 4 bases at V and 4 bases at J, with 16 bases in the middle. CDR1 GTSNPN and CDR2 SVGIG come from the germline V gene (reference sequence). CDR3 size: 14 residues.

This rearrangement joins TRBV6-4 to TRBJ2-1, with TRBD2 matching 10 bases. Germline CDR1 is MRHNA and CDR2 is SNTAGT. The CDR3 extends over 16 amino acids. The ends lost 0 bases at V and 4 bases at J; junction bases unmatched: 3. The CDR3 sequence is CASSDSTSGRYNEQFF. The DNA of the CDR3 is TGTGCCAGCAGTGACTCGACTAGCGGGCGATACAATGAGCAGTTCTTC.

The chain recombines TRBV5-1 with TRBJ2-7; 8 positions agree with TRBD2. Trimming took 4 bases from V and 6 from J; bases not matched to a gene: 12. Germline V gives CDR1 SGHRS, CDR2 YFSETQ. The CDR3 contains 15 residues. In DNA form, the CDR3 reads TGCGCCAGCAGCCCCCGGGAAGCGGGAGAGCGCGAGCAGTACTTC. Translation: CASSPREAGEREQYF.

V is TRBV14 and J is TRBJ1-4; 9 bases match TRBD1. CDR1 is SGHDN and CDR2 is FVKESK in the germline V gene. The V gene end was trimmed by 4 bases and the J gene end by 8 bases; junction bases not matched to a gene: 5. The CDR3 extends over 14 amino acids. DNA for the CDR3: TGTGCCAGCAGCCGGGACAGGGTGAGGGAAAAACTGTTTTTT. It specifies CASSRDRVREKLFF.

This clone appeared a single time. V is TRBV5-8 and J is TRBJ2-3; 9 nucleotides match TRBD2. This CDR3 comprises 17 residues. Germline loops: CDR1 SGHTS, CDR2 YDEGEE. Trimming took 4 bases from V and 2 from J; bases not matched to a gene: 11. This CDR3 is CASSTTLSGGSTDTQYF. CDR3 in DNA: TGTGCCAGCAGCACGACCCTTAGCGGGGGATCCACAGATACGCAGTATTTT.

The V gene is TRBV28, the J gene TRBJ1-5; TRBD1 might be the D (6 bases). Germline assignment: CDR1 MDHEN and CDR2 SYDVKM. V lost 1 base and J lost 2, with 15 bases in between. The CDR3 is 17 amino acids. For the CDR3, the DNA is TGTGCCAGCAGTTTATCCACAGGGCGTAAAGGCAATCAGCCCCAGCATTTT. It is translated as CASSLSTGRKGNQPQHF.

This chain connects TRBV4-1 to TRBJ1-2; D is ambiguous. The CDR3 runs 13 residues. V lost 0 bases and J lost 3, with 5 bases in between. Germline V gene lookup returns CDR1 MGHRA and CDR2 YSYEKL. This CDR3 is CASSQDRYYGYTF. The CDR3 DNA reads TGCGCCAGCAGCCAAGACAGATACTATGGCTACACCTTC.

This rearrangement joins TRBV7-3 to TRBJ2-5; TRBD1 aligns across 11 bases. Germline lookup yields CDR1 SGHTA and CDR2 FQGTGA. V shed 9 bases and J 2 bases; nucleotides not matched to a gene: 8. CDR3 length: 15 residues. In DNA, the CDR3 is TGTGCCAGACAGCCGGGACAGGGGGGTCAAGAGACCCAGTACTTC. Residues: CARQPGQGGQETQYF.

This clone showed up just a few times. This chain links TRBV10-2 with TRBJ2-6, with D possibly matching TRBD1 (7 bases). V lost 1 base and J lost 0, with 13 bases in between. The CDR3 loop spans 18 amino acids. Germline V gene lookup returns CDR1 WSHSY and CDR2 SAAADI. The chain's CDR3 is CASSELRQGLSGANVLTF. In DNA form, the CDR3 reads TGCGCCAGCAGTGAGTTGAGACAGGGACTCTCTGGGGCCAACGTCCTGACTTTC.

The chain employs TRBV28 and TRBJ2-7; D possibly corresponds to TRBD1 (6 bases). The V gene's germline CDR1 is MDHEN and CDR2 SYDVKM. This CDR3 comprises 15 residues. Trimming shortened V by 2 bases and J by 4 bases, and 15 bases separated the two germline ends. The CDR3 DNA reads as TGTGCCAGCAGTTTAACTACAGGGACGGGTTACGAGCAGTACTTC. Its translation: CASSLTTGTGYEQYF. Full variable domain (outside the CDR3, taken from reference TRBV28 and TRBJ2-7): DVKVTQSSRYLVKRTGEKVFLECVQDMDHENMFWYRQDPGLGLRLIYFSYDVKMKEKGDIPEGYSVSREKKERFSLILESASTNQTSMYLCASSLTTGTGYEQYFGPGTRLTVT.

This clone was seen only once. The chain employs TRBV5-5 and TRBJ1-1, with D tentatively TRBD1 (5 bases). The CDR3 is made up of 13 amino acids. Germline V gene sequence: CDR1 SGHKS, CDR2 YYEKEE (reference sequence). Trimming took off 3 bases at V and 7 bases at J, with 13 bases between the two ends. CDR3 region: CASSSVRVSEAFF. CDR3 nucleotide sequence: TGTGCCAGCAGCTCCGTCAGGGTCAGTGAAGCTTTCTTT.

The chain couples TRBV6-1 to TRBJ1-2; D gene uncertain. V dropped 4 bases and J dropped 0 bases, with 9 bases sitting between them. This CDR3 contains 14 residues. Germline lookup yields CDR1 MNHNS and CDR2 SASEGT. The CDR3 loop is CASSASGTNYGYTF. CDR3 DNA sequence: TGTGCCAGCAGTGCGTCCGGGACTAACTATGGCTACACCTTC.

This clone was found a few times. The CDR3 is CASSRLTRQGAEEKLFF. In nucleotides, the CDR3 is TGTGCCAGCAGTAGACTGACCAGACAGGGGGCAGAGGAAAAACTGTTTTTT. The V and J genes are TRBV25-1 and TRBJ1-4; 10 positions agree with TRBD1. V shed 5 bases, J shed 8 bases, and the junction held 14 bases outside the gene matches. The CDR3 is 17 amino acids. Germline V gene data show CDR1 as MGHDK and CDR2 as SYGVNS. Supplemented by reference TRBV25-1 and TRBJ1-4, the full variable domain reads EADIYQTPRYLVIGTGKKITLECSQTMGHDKMYWYQQDPGMELHLIHYSYGVNSTEKGDLSSESTVSRIRTEHFPLTLESARPSHTSQYLCASSRLTRQGAEEKLFFGSGTQLSVL.

This sequence joins TRBV27 and TRBJ2-5; 11 positions match TRBD1. The end of the DNA aligns better with TRBJ2-7, so the J call may be wrong. This CDR3 has 15 amino acids. Germline CDR1 is MNHEY and CDR2 is SMNVEV (reference sequence). The CDR3 DNA reads TGTGCCAGCAGTTCGGCCGGGACAGGGGGCTACGAGCAGTACTTC. As protein: CASSSAGTGGYEQYF.

This clone was seen just once. The CDR3 here is CASSYGQYQPQHF. The CDR3 DNA reads as TGTGCCAGCAGTTACGGACAATATCAGCCCCAGCATTTT. The J gene is TRBJ1-5, the V gene TRBV6-5, with D maybe TRBD1 (5 bases). Germline V gene lookup returns CDR1 MNHEY and CDR2 SVGAGI. Trimming removed 2 bases from V and 5 bases from J, with 7 bases in between. This CDR3 has 13 residues.